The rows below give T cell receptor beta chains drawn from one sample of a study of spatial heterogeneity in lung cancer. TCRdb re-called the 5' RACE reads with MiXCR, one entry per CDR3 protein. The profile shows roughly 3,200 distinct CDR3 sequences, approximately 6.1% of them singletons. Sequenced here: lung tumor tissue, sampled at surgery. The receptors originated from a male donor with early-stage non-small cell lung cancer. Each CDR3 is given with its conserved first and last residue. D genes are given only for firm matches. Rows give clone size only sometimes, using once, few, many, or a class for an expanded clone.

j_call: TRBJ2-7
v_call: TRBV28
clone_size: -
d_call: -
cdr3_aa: CASSLGGSDEQYF
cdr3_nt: TGTGCCAGCAGTTTAGGGGGGTCCGACGAGCAGTACTTC

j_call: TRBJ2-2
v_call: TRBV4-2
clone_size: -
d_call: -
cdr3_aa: CASSQDPNTGELFF
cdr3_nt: TGTGCCAGCAGCCAAGATCCTAACACCGGGGAGCTGTTTTTT

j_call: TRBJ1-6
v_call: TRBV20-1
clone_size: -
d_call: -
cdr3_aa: CSASPDSSYNSPLHF
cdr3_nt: TGCAGTGCTAGCCCGGATAGCTCCTATAATTCACCCCTCCACTTT

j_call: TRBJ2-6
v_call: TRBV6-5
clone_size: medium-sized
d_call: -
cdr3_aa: CASRRTQSGANVLTF
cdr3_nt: TGTGCCAGCAGGCGGACACAGTCTGGGGCCAACGTCCTGACTTTC

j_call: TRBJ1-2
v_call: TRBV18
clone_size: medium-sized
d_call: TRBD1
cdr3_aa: CASSPPGQGAWGYTF
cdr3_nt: TGTGCCAGCTCACCACCGGGACAGGGGGCATGGGGCTACACCTTC

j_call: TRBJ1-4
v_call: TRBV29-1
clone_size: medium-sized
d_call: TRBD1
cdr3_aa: CSVGDSNEKLFF
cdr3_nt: TGCAGCGTTGGGGACAGTAATGAAAAACTGTTTTTT

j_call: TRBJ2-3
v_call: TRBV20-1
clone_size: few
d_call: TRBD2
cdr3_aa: CSALAGEADTQYF
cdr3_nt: TGCAGTGCCCTAGCGGGAGAGGCAGATACGCAGTATTTT

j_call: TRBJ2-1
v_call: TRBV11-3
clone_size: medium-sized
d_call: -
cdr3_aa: CASSPGGLLNEQFF
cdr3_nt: TGTGCCAGCAGCCCCGGGGGACTCCTAAATGAGCAGTTCTTC

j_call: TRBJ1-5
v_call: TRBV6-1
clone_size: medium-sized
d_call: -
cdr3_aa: CASTTQLGAFQPQHF
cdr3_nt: TGTGCCAGCACCACCCAGTTGGGGGCTTTTCAGCCCCAGCATTTT

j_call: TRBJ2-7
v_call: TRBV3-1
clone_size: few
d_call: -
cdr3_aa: CASSQRQGNEQYF
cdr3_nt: TGTGCCAGCAGCCAACGGCAGGGGAACGAGCAGTACTTC